This passage covers 6 T cell receptor beta chains from one sample sequenced in a study of blood T cell repertoires in COVID-19. Sequenced by immunoSEQ multiplex PCR; TCRdb stores in-frame clones only, minus some. The sample includes about 35,000 clones, around 80% of them seen just once. The specimen was peripheral blood. The receptors originated from a man aged 80 or over with active or convalescent COVID-19.

The chain recombines TRBV5-1 with TRBJ2-1, with 7 positions matching TRBD1. Germline trimming cut 2 bases from V and 2 bases from J; bases unmatched to any gene: 10. The CDR3 spans 17 residues. Looked up from germline, CDR1 is SGHRS and CDR2 is YFSETQ. The CDR3 bases are TGCGCCAGCAGCTTAGGACAGGTCCTAGCCCCCTACAATGAGCAGTTCTTC. This gives the protein CASSLGQVLAPYNEQFF.

The V gene is TRBV20-1, the J gene TRBJ2-1; a possible D gene is TRBD2 (5 bases). Trimming took off 3 bases at V and 10 bases at J, with 10 bases between the two ends. Germline CDR1 and CDR2: DFQATT and SNEGSKA (reference sequence). The CDR3 contains 11 residues. The CDR3 region has the DNA TGCAGTGCTAGCGGGGAAAGGGAGCAGTTCTTC. Translating it yields CSASGEREQFF.

The chain uses TRBV28 and TRBJ1-5; D is unresolved. CDR3 length equals 15 residues. V shed 1 base and J shed 4 bases, with 11 bases lying between them. CDR1 and CDR2 (germline): MDHEN, SYDVKM. The CDR3 coding sequence is TGTGCCAGCAGTTTATCCCCCGCAGGAAATCAGCCCCAGCATTTT. It yields the protein CASSLSPAGNQPQHF.

The gene calls are TRBV27 and TRBJ1-6; no clear D gene. The V and J ends lost 3 bases and 5 bases respectively, with 8 bases between them. Germline V lookup: CDR1 MNHEY, CDR2 SMNVEV (reference sequence). This CDR3 is 14 amino acids long. The CDR3 DNA reads TGTGCCAGCAGTTTTCGTGAGGATAATTCACCCCTCCACTTT. It codes for CASSFREDNSPLHF.

The V and J genes are TRBV7-2 and TRBJ1-2; D remains unclear. The ends were cut back, 1 base at V and 2 bases at J, with 11 bases in the middle. CDR1 SGHTA and CDR2 FQGNSA come from the germline V gene. The CDR3 covers 15 residues. The CDR3 DNA follows: TGTGCCAGCAGCTTAGTACCCCAGGCAAACTATGGCTACACCTTC. Translating it yields CASSLVPQANYGYTF.

The rearrangement uses TRBV28 and TRBJ2-7; 10 bases match TRBD1. The trim removed 3 bases at V and 3 bases at J, leaving 11 bases unmatched. The CDR3 is made up of 17 amino acids. Germline V gives CDR1 MDHEN, CDR2 SYDVKM. CDR3 bases: TGTGCCAGCAGTTTTTTGGGCTCCGGACAGGGGGGCTACGAGCAGTACTTC. This translates into CASSFLGSGQGGYEQYF.